A selection of T cell receptor beta chains follows, all from one sample in a study of cytomegalovirus exposure and HLA in healthy donors. The table came from immunoSEQ multiplex PCR; TCRdb's copy has only in-frame clones and leaves some out. The table shows 150,000 to 200,000 clones, with about 85% occurring only once. Input material: PBMCs. These receptors were taken from a man aged 25-45 years in good health and CMV-seropositive. Both conserved end residues are part of each CDR3. D genes are given only for firm matches. Size values are once, few and many counts, or a class for expanded clones, and some rows have none.

clone size: NA; CDR3 length: 14; J gene: TRBJ2-2; V gene: TRBV7-2; D gene: NA; CDR3 protein: CASSLGLNTGELFF; CDR3 DNA: TGTGCCAGCAGCTTGGGACTGAACACCGGGGAGCTGTTTTTT
clone size: NA; CDR3 length: 15; J gene: TRBJ2-3; V gene: TRBV18; D gene: NA; CDR3 protein: CASSSQGGNTDTQYF; CDR3 DNA: TGTGCCAGCTCATCACAGGGAGGGAACACAGATACGCAGTATTTT
clone size: NA; CDR3 length: 15; J gene: TRBJ1-1; V gene: TRBV4-3; D gene: NA; CDR3 protein: CASSEKTGLGTEAFF; CDR3 DNA: TGCGCCAGCAGCGAAAAAACAGGGTTGGGGACTGAAGCTTTCTTT
clone size: once; CDR3 length: 16; J gene: TRBJ1-5; V gene: TRBV7-8; D gene: NA; CDR3 protein: CASSPRQDPSNQPQHF; CDR3 DNA: TGTGCCAGCAGCCCGAGACAAGACCCTAGCAATCAGCCCCAGCATTTT
clone size: NA; CDR3 length: 15; J gene: TRBJ2-1; V gene: TRBV9; D gene: NA; CDR3 protein: CASSVAGVSYNEQFF; CDR3 DNA: TGTGCCAGCAGCGTAGCCGGGGTTTCCTACAATGAGCAGTTCTTC
clone size: NA; CDR3 length: 17; J gene: TRBJ2-1; V gene: TRBV11-1; D gene: NA; CDR3 protein: CASSVRGGSSSYNEQFF; CDR3 DNA: TGTGCCAGCAGCGTAAGGGGTGGGTCTAGCTCCTACAATGAGCAGTTCTTC
clone size: NA; CDR3 length: 11; J gene: TRBJ2-1; V gene: TRBV7-9; D gene: NA; CDR3 protein: CASSPFNEQFF; CDR3 DNA: TGTGCCAGCAGCCCGTTCAATGAGCAGTTCTTC
clone size: NA; CDR3 length: 15; J gene: TRBJ2-7; V gene: TRBV6-5; D gene: NA; CDR3 protein: CASSFSSGGTYEQYF; CDR3 DNA: TGTGCCAGCAGTTTCTCGTCCGGGGGAACCTACGAGCAGTACTTC
clone size: NA; CDR3 length: 14; J gene: TRBJ2-6; V gene: TRBV18; D gene: NA; CDR3 protein: CASSPSLGANVLTF; CDR3 DNA: TGTGCCAGCTCACCCTCCCTGGGGGCCAACGTCCTGACTTTC
clone size: NA; CDR3 length: 17; J gene: TRBJ2-6; V gene: TRBV5-4; D gene: TRBD1; CDR3 protein: CASSGGQGNSGANVLTF; CDR3 DNA: TGTGCCAGCAGCGGCGGACAGGGAAACTCTGGGGCCAACGTCCTGACTTTC
clone size: NA; CDR3 length: 11; J gene: TRBJ2-4; V gene: TRBV20-1; D gene: NA; CDR3 protein: CSASGGNIQYF; CDR3 DNA: TGCAGTGCTAGCGGGGGAAACATTCAGTACTTC
clone size: NA; CDR3 length: 14; J gene: TRBJ2-7; V gene: TRBV27; D gene: NA; CDR3 protein: CASSSQVNSYEQYF; CDR3 DNA: TGTGCCAGCAGTTCTCAGGTTAACTCCTACGAGCAGTACTTC
clone size: NA; CDR3 length: 16; J gene: TRBJ2-3; V gene: TRBV4-1; D gene: NA; CDR3 protein: CASSHPRTGTQDTQYF; CDR3 DNA: TGCGCCAGCAGCCACCCTAGGACTGGTACACAAGATACGCAGTATTTT
clone size: once; CDR3 length: 14; J gene: TRBJ2-7; V gene: TRBV6-5; D gene: NA; CDR3 protein: CASSYGRGSYEQYF; CDR3 DNA: TGTGCCAGCAGTTACGGCAGGGGATCCTACGAGCAGTACTTC
clone size: NA; CDR3 length: 14; J gene: TRBJ2-2; V gene: TRBV18; D gene: TRBD2; CDR3 protein: CASSPRAGTGELFF; CDR3 DNA: TGTGCCAGCTCACCACGAGCGGGAACCGGGGAGCTGTTTTTT
clone size: NA; CDR3 length: 13; J gene: TRBJ2-7; V gene: TRBV30; D gene: NA; CDR3 protein: CAWWDLSSYEQYF; CDR3 DNA: TGTGCCTGGTGGGACTTGAGCTCCTACGAGCAGTACTTC
clone size: NA; CDR3 length: 16; J gene: TRBJ1-2; V gene: TRBV4-3; D gene: TRBD1; CDR3 protein: CASSRGQGLTNYGYTF; CDR3 DNA: TGCGCCAGCAGCCGGGGACAGGGCCTTACTAACTATGGCTACACCTTC
clone size: NA; CDR3 length: 16; J gene: TRBJ2-2; V gene: TRBV9; D gene: NA; CDR3 protein: CASSVGGGANTGELFF; CDR3 DNA: TGTGCCAGCAGCGTAGGGGGAGGTGCGAACACCGGGGAGCTGTTTTTT
clone size: once; CDR3 length: 17; J gene: TRBJ2-3; V gene: TRBV4-1; D gene: NA; CDR3 protein: CASSQVSGIKSTDTQYF; CDR3 DNA: TGCGCCAGCAGCCAAGTTTCGGGGATAAAGTCAACAGATACGCAGTATTTT
clone size: NA; CDR3 length: 16; J gene: TRBJ2-1; V gene: TRBV7-2; D gene: TRBD2; CDR3 protein: CASSLAAGVNYNEQFF; CDR3 DNA: TGTGCCAGCAGCTTAGCAGCGGGAGTTAACTACAATGAGCAGTTCTTC